This TCR beta chain appears in the sequencing data of a study of blood T cell repertoires in COVID-19. This table comes from immunoSEQ multiplex PCR, and its TCRdb copy is limited to in-frame clones, with some not included. The sample lists around 94,000 clones, about 85% seen once, with around 2% in the top ten. This clonotype was sampled from a middle-aged man with active COVID-19. Sequencing input: peripheral blood.

CDR3 DNA sequence: TGTGCCAGCAGCTTAGGACTGGCGCAAGAGACCCAGTACTTC. Residues: CASSLGLAQETQYF. The chain combines TRBV11-3 with TRBJ2-5; no clear D gene. The CDR3 consists of 14 residues. Germline V gene lookup returns CDR1 SGHNT and CDR2 YENEEA. The V end lost 1 base, the J end lost 2 bases, and 8 bases lay between the germline ends.